This TCR beta chain was sequenced during a study of T-cell reconstitution after alpha-beta-depleted transplantation in children. Overall study findings and caveats: About two months after transplant, alpha-beta T cells reportedly came from several hundred expanded graft clones. Some patients showed high day-60 TCRbeta diversity, which derived from surviving recipient T cells and thymic progenitors.

A remark on this clonotype: Its specificity is not known.

Unique molecular identifiers were incorporated into the prepared TCRbeta library. TCRdb independently ran MiXCR on the PCR reads; one entry per CDR3 protein. The data contain about 310,000 distinct CDR3 sequences, around 25% of them singletons. Germline V gene data show CDR1 as SGHRS and CDR2 as YFSETQ. With 1 base removed from V and 9 bases from J, the gap between germline ends came to 17 bases. The CDR3 contains 16 residues. This receptor was obtained from a male patient younger than 18 who had a stem cell transplant for acute lymphoblastic leukemia, so the T cells may come from the graft donor. This specimen consisted of PBMCs, mostly from graft donor cells, obtained 180 days after TCRalphabeta/CD19-depleted stem cell transplant. The chain joins TRBV5-1 to TRBJ1-6; the D is unclear. CDR3 coding DNA: TGCGCCAGCAGCTTGTTGCGGGGTACCGCTGGTTCACCCCTCCACTTT. As protein: CASSLLRGTAGSPLHF.